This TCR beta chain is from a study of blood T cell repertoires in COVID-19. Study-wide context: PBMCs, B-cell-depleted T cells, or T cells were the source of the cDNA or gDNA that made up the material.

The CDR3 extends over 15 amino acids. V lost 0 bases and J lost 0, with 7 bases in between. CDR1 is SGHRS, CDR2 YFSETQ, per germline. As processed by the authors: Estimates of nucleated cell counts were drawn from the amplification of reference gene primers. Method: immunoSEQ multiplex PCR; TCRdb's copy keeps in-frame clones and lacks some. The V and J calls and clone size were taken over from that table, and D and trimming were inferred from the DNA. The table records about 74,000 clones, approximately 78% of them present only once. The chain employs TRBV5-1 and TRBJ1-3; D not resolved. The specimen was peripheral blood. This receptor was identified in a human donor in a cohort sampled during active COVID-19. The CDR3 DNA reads TGCGCCAGCAGCTTGGAAGGAGGCTCTGGAAACACCATATATTTT. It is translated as CASSLEGGSGNTIYF. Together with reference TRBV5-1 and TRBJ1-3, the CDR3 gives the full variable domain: KAGVTQTPRYLIKTRGQQVTLSCSPISGHRSVSWYQQTPGQGLQFLFEYFSETQRNKGNFPGRFSGRQFSNSRSEMNVSTLELGDSALYLCASSLEGGSGNTIYFGEGSWLTVV.